What follows are 14 T cell receptor beta chains derived from one specimen sequenced in a study of blood T cell repertoires in COVID-19. Assay: immunoSEQ multiplex PCR; the TCRdb copy retains only in-frame clones and omits some. This sample carries hundreds of thousands of clones, 85% to 90% of them seen once, and the ten largest clones take 0.87%. Sample: PBMCs or T cells enriched from blood (not recorded which). The receptors shown here come from a man over 45 who had been exposed to COVID-19.

This chain joins TRBV7-2 and TRBJ2-5; no clear D. The CDR3 totals 14 residues. Trimming shortened V by 6 bases and J by 0 bases, and 11 bases separated the two germline ends. Germline CDR1 reads SGHTA; CDR2 reads FQGNSA. In DNA, the CDR3 is TGTGCCAGCAGTTCTGCCCAGTACCAAGAGACCCAGTACTTC. Translating gives CASSSAQYQETQYF.

The gene calls are TRBV9 and TRBJ2-3, with D possibly TRBD1 on 5 matching bases. Germline V lookup: CDR1 SGDLS, CDR2 YYNGEE. This CDR3 contains 15 residues. The germline V and J ends were trimmed by 3 bases and 3 bases, with 14 bases remaining between them. CDR3: CASSGQGLGTDTQYF. The CDR3 nucleotides read TGTGCCAGCAGCGGGCAGGGATTGGGGACAGATACGCAGTATTTT.

This rearrangement joins TRBV4-1 to TRBJ1-2, with unresolved D. The CDR3 is 15 amino acids. V dropped 0 bases and J dropped 3 bases, with 11 bases sitting between them. Germline values: CDR1 MGHRA, CDR2 YSYEKL. The CDR3 spells CASSQDWQDYYGYTF. The CDR3 coding sequence is TGCGCCAGCAGCCAAGATTGGCAGGACTACTATGGCTACACCTTC.

The chain has TRBV2 and TRBJ1-2; D remains unclear. Trimming stripped 4 bases from V and 1 base from J, with 4 bases between. Germline V gives CDR1 SNHLY, CDR2 FYNNEI. The CDR3 totals 12 residues. The CDR3 reads CASSVSNYGYTF. The CDR3 bases are TGTGCCAGCAGTGTCAGTAACTATGGCTACACCTTC. Combining the CDR3 with reference TRBV2 and TRBJ1-2 gives the whole variable domain EPEVTQTPSHQVTQMGQEVILRCVPISNHLYFYWYRQILGQKVEFLVSFYNNEISEKSEIFDDQFSVERPDGSNFTLKIRSTKLEDSAMYFCASSVSNYGYTFGSGTRLTVV.

V and J are TRBV12-3 or TRBV12-4 and TRBJ1-2, with 7 bases matching TRBD1. Trimming took 6 bases from V and 2 from J; bases not matched to a gene: 3. CDR3 size: 13 residues. For the CDR3, the DNA is TGTGCCAGCAGCCCGGGACAGAACTATGGCTACACCTTC. Protein product: CASSPGQNYGYTF.

This rearrangement joins TRBV2 to TRBJ2-1; 12 positions agree with TRBD2. The V segment lost 5 bases and the J segment 8 bases; nucleotides outside the gene matches: 10. Germline CDR1 and CDR2: SNHLY and FYNNEI. The CDR3 totals 16 residues. The DNA of the CDR3 is TGTGCCAGCAGTCGACTAGCGGGAGATATGGTAGATGAGCAGTTCTTC. Amino acid sequence: CASSRLAGDMVDEQFF.

V usage is TRBV4-1 and J usage is TRBJ2-1, with 7 bases fitting TRBD2. Germline V gives CDR1 MGHRA, CDR2 YSYEKL. With 0 bases clipped from V and 9 bases from J, the junction kept 14 bases outside the gene matches. The CDR3 contains 17 residues. The CDR3 DNA reads as TGCGCCAGCAGCCAAGATAGAGGCGGGAGTAAGTTTGGTGAGCAGTTCTTC. Residues: CASSQDRGGSKFGEQFF.

The chain employs TRBV28 and TRBJ1-3; perhaps TRBD1 as D (5 bases). Trimming cost V 7 bases and J 0 bases, with 13 bases left between them. Germline lookup yields CDR1 MDHEN and CDR2 SYDVKM. The CDR3 loop spans 15 amino acids. This chain's CDR3 is CASIKQGYSGNTIYF. Here the CDR3 DNA reads TGTGCCAGCATCAAGCAGGGCTACTCTGGAAACACCATATATTTT.

The chain links TRBV19 to TRBJ1-1, with D possibly TRBD1 on 6 matching bases. Germline V gives CDR1 LNHDA, CDR2 SQIVND (reference sequence). Deletions cut 6 bases from V and 5 bases from J, with 19 bases between. This CDR3 is built from 15 residues. For the CDR3, the DNA is TGTGCCAGTAGGCCAGTATTGACAGGCCGGACTGAAGCTTTCTTT. Translated: CASRPVLTGRTEAFF.

Here the CDR3 reads CASSSPRGAVSGQPQHF. Written as DNA, the CDR3 is TGTGCCAGCAGTTCCCCCAGGGGAGCGGTTTCTGGTCAGCCCCAGCATTTT. The gene calls are TRBV28 and TRBJ1-5; tentatively, D is TRBD1 (6 bases). Germline CDR1 reads MDHEN; CDR2 reads SYDVKM. Trimming took 4 bases from V and 6 from J, leaving 22 bases between them. The CDR3 has 17 residues. Using reference TRBV28 and TRBJ1-5 for the parts outside the CDR3, the full variable domain is DVKVTQSSRYLVKRTGEKVFLECVQDMDHENMFWYRQDPGLGLRLIYFSYDVKMKEKGDIPEGYSVSREKKERFSLILESASTNQTSMYLCASSSPRGAVSGQPQHFGDGTRLSIL.

The rearrangement joins TRBV29-1 to TRBJ1-4; D unresolved. Trimming removed 4 bases from V and 8 bases from J, with 11 bases in between. The CDR3 is 12 residues long. The germline V gene encodes CDR1 SQVTM and CDR2 ANQGSEA. The CDR3 DNA sequence: TGCAGCGTTGTAGGCAAGCGGGAAAAACTGTTTTTT. This translates into CSVVGKREKLFF.

In regard to this clone: A junction boundary mismatches the germline segment, possibly from a read error. The gene calls are TRBV4-1 and TRBJ1-6, with D possibly matching TRBD1 (5 bases). Germline V gene data show CDR1 as MGHRA and CDR2 as YSYEKL. The CDR3 covers 15 residues. The CDR3 reads CASSQVWGGDSSLHF. CDR3 sequence (DNA): TGCGCCAGCAGCCAAGTATGGGGGGGGGATTCATCCCTCCACTTT.

V and J are TRBV5-1 and TRBJ2-1, with 7 bases that match TRBD1. V lost 0 bases to trimming and J lost 8 bases; unmatched junction nucleotides: 5. Germline V gene data show CDR1 as SGHRS and CDR2 as YFSETQ. This CDR3 has 14 amino acids. The CDR3 bases are TGCGCCAGCAGCTTGGCGCCAGGGGGAGATGAGCAGTTCTTC. This encodes CASSLAPGGDEQFF.

The rearrangement uses TRBV5-1 and TRBJ2-5, with D perhaps matching TRBD2 (6 bases). Germline CDR1 SGHRS, CDR2 YFSETQ. V lost 4 bases to trimming and J lost 4 bases, with 14 bases between them. CDR3 length equals 14 residues. The CDR3 DNA is TGCGCCAGCAGCCTCCGACTAGTAAGAGAGACCCAGTACTTC. Its protein is CASSLRLVRETQYF.